This TCR beta chain was recorded in a study of T cells after yellow fever vaccination. For the study at large: Some fractions had low cell numbers, and these were prepared with SMART-Seq v4 Ultra Low Input.

The V end lost 6 bases, the J end lost 4 bases, and 25 bases lay between the germline ends. The germline gives CDR1 MNHNS, CDR2 SASEGT. This CDR3 comprises 18 residues. General study findings and limits: Detected again after the booster were most primary-vaccination clones, at about 96% CD4 and about 90% CD8. Although the secondary response was weaker, it peaked faster, at day 5 versus 15.

A universal primer site and UMIs were added as TCR cDNA was made by 5'RACE template switching. TCRdb processed the 5' RACE reads anew with MiXCR; each CDR3 protein has one entry. The sample records 100,000 or so distinct CDR3 sequences, 8.9% being singletons. This clonotype was observed a handful of times. The source of this sequence is a man aged 18 to 30 who received the YFV17D yellow fever vaccine. The sample was CD8+ T cells not binding an NS4B(214-222) dextramer, sorted from PBMCs, taken about 2 weeks after the first yellow fever vaccination. This sequence joins TRBV6-1 and TRBJ2-1, with a tentative D call TRBD2 (5 bases). Here the CDR3 DNA reads TGTGCCAGCAGCCTCGAACCCCCCGGGGAGCCGGGATACAATGAGCAGTTCTTC. As protein: CASSLEPPGEPGYNEQFF.